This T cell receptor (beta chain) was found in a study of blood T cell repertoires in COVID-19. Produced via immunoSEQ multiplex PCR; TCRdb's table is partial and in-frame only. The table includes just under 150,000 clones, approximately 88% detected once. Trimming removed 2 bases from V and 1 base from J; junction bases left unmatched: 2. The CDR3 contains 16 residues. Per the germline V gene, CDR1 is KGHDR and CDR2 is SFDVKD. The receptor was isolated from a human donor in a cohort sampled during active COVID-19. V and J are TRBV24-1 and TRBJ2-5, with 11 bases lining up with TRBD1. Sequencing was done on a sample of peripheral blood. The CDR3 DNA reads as TGTGCCACCAGTGATTCCGGGACAGGGGGCCAAGAGACCCAGTACTTC. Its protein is CATSDSGTGGQETQYF.